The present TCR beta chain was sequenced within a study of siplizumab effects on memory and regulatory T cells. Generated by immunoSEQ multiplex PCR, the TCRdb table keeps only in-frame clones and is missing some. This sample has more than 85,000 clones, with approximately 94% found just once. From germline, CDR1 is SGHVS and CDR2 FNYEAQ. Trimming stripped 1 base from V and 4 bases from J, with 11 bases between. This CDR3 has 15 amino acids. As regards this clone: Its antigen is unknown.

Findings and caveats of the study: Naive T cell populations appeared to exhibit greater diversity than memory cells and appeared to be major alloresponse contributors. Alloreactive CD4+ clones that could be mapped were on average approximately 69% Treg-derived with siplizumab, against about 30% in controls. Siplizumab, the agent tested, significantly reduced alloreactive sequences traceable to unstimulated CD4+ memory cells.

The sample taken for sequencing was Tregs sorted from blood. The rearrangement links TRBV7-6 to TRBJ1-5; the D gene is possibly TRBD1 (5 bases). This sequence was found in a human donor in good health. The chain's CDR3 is CASSLVGGRNQPQHF. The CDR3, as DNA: TGTGCCAGCAGCTTAGTCGGGGGGAGGAATCAGCCCCAGCATTTT.